A single sample gave rise to the 28 T cell receptor beta chains below, sequenced in a study of multiple sclerosis patients with progressive multifocal leukoencephalopathy. Here immunoSEQ multiplex PCR was the method, and the copy in TCRdb shows in-frame clones only, minus some. The sample consists of some 31,000 clones, 89% of them appearing once. As to time point: before natalizumab initiation. Material: PBMCs. The source of these receptors is a human donor with multiple sclerosis.

The chain employs TRBV30 and TRBJ1-1; 8 bases are a match to TRBD1. This CDR3 spans 13 amino acids. V gave up 4 bases and J gave up 1 base; unmatched junction bases: 2. Germline V CDR1 and CDR2: GTSNPN, SVGIG (reference sequence). The CDR3 spells CAWTGTGNTEAFF. The DNA of the CDR3 is TGTGCCTGGACCGGGACAGGGAACACTGAAGCTTTCTTT. The full variable domain, rest sourced from reference TRBV30 and TRBJ1-1, is SQTIHQWPATLVQPVGSPLSLECTVEGTSNPNLYWYRQAAGRGLQLLFYSVGIGQISSEVPQNLSASRPQDRQFILSSKKLLLSDSGFYLCAWTGTGNTEAFFGQGTRLTVV.

CDR3 DNA sequence: TGTGCCAGCAGTGGGACCCGGGACTCGCAATCGGATGAGCAGTTCTTC. Protein sequence: CASSGTRDSQSDEQFF. This chain uses TRBV6-4 with TRBJ2-1, with D possibly being TRBD2 (6 bases). There are 16 residues in the CDR3. Looked up from germline, CDR1 is MRHNA and CDR2 is SNTAGT. V lost 4 bases to trimming and J lost 8 bases, with 21 bases between them.

The V and J genes are TRBV10-1 and TRBJ2-7; D possibly corresponds to TRBD2 (6 bases). Germline loops: CDR1 WNHNN, CDR2 SYGVQD (reference sequence). This CDR3 comprises 15 residues. Trimming pared 0 bases from V and 3 bases from J, leaving 12 bases between. Here the CDR3 reads CASSESRAGIYEQYF. The CDR3 DNA follows: TGCGCCAGCAGTGAGTCGAGGGCGGGAATCTACGAGCAGTACTTC.

This clone was detected only a few times. The chain combines TRBV5-6 with TRBJ2-3; 8 nucleotides align to TRBD2. This CDR3 spans 15 amino acids. The V gene end was trimmed by 2 bases and the J gene end by 0 bases; junction bases not matched to a gene: 2. CDR1 SGHDT and CDR2 YYEEEE come from the germline V gene. The CDR3 region has the DNA TGTGCCAGCAGCTTCCCTAGCGGGAGCACAGATACGCAGTATTTT. It codes for CASSFPSGSTDTQYF.

The chain couples TRBV7-7 to TRBJ1-5; no reliable D call. The CDR3 totals 17 residues. V shed 7 bases and J shed 4 bases, with 23 bases lying between them. Germline CDR1 is SSHAT and CDR2 is FNYEAQ (reference sequence). The CDR3: CASTPLPGCARNQPQHF. The CDR3 DNA reads as TGTGCCAGCACCCCTCTACCCGGGTGTGCCAGGAATCAGCCCCAGCATTTT.

This clone was detected once. The chain uses TRBV27 and TRBJ1-6, with D unclear. The CDR3 is made up of 14 amino acids. Germline V lookup: CDR1 MNHEY, CDR2 SMNVEV (reference sequence). Between the trimmed V and J ends, which lost 8 bases and 3 bases, there was a span of 11 bases. CDR3 region: CASRTGVYNSPLHF. The CDR3 nucleotides are TGTGCCAGCCGAACCGGAGTCTATAATTCACCCCTCCACTTT.

The chain uses TRBV7-8 and TRBJ2-7; TRBD2 aligns across 9 bases. With 1 base clipped from V and 9 bases from J, the junction kept 7 bases outside the gene matches. The CDR3 totals 14 residues. Germline V CDR1 and CDR2: SGHVS, FQNEAQ. The DNA of the CDR3 is TGTGCCAGCAGCTTAGTCAGGCGGGAGGGCGGGCAGTACTTC. It codes for CASSLVRREGGQYF.

The chain carries TRBV6-5 and TRBJ1-3, with D uncertain. Germline CDR1 and CDR2: MNHEY and SVGAGI. The CDR3 covers 15 residues. Trimming removed 2 bases at V and 0 bases at J, with 8 bases between. The CDR3 reads CASSYAGSSGNTIYF. The CDR3 nucleotides read TGTGCCAGCAGTTACGCCGGTAGCTCTGGAAACACCATATATTTT.

The rearrangement uses TRBV6-5 and TRBJ1-2; 7 nucleotides align to TRBD1. V lost 2 bases, J lost 4 bases, and 4 bases stayed unmatched. This CDR3 region has 14 residues. Germline V CDR1 and CDR2: MNHEY, SVGAGI. CDR3 nucleotides: TGTGCCAGCAGTTACAGAGACAGGGTCTATGGCTACACCTTC. This translates into CASSYRDRVYGYTF.

This clone was detected a few times. DNA of the CDR3: TGTGCCAGCAGCCGGGACAGGGGGACCTCCTACGAGCAGTACTTC. Protein sequence: CASSRDRGTSYEQYF. The rearrangement uses TRBV5-8 and TRBJ2-7; TRBD1 aligns across 11 bases. The CDR3 runs 15 residues. Trimming removed 4 bases from V and 0 bases from J; junction bases left unmatched: 3. CDR1 and CDR2 (germline): SGHTS, YDEGEE.

This chain joins TRBV19 and TRBJ1-5; D unclear. The V end was cut by 6 bases, the J end by 7 bases, with 10 bases between. This CDR3 spans 12 amino acids. Germline V lookup: CDR1 LNHDA, CDR2 SQIVND (reference sequence). The CDR3 sequence: CASSETGQPQHF. CDR3 in DNA: TGTGCCAGTAGCGAGACCGGGCAGCCCCAGCATTTT.

The chain couples TRBV18 to TRBJ1-2; D perhaps matches TRBD1 (5 bases). V lost 8 bases and J 7 bases, leaving 14 bases between the germline ends. Germline V lookup: CDR1 KGHSH, CDR2 LQKENI. The CDR3 spans 12 residues. CDR3 sequence reads: CASRDSLGGYTF. The CDR3 bases are TGTGCCAGCCGGGACTCCCTGGGTGGCTACACCTTC. Looking up the rest from reference TRBV18 and TRBJ1-2 gives the full variable domain: NAGVMQNPRHLVRRRGQEARLRCSPMKGHSHVYWYRQLPEEGLKFMVYLQKENIIDESGMPKERFSAEFPKEGPSILRIQQVVRGDSAAYFCASRDSLGGYTFGSGTRLTVV.

The V gene is TRBV19, the J gene TRBJ1-5, with D possibly matching TRBD1 (5 bases). The V end was cut by 4 bases, the J end by 10 bases, with 17 bases between. CDR1 and CDR2 from the germline V gene are LNHDA and SQIVND (reference sequence). This CDR3 has 14 amino acids. The CDR3 sequence is CASSTGTGGRPQHF. The CDR3 nucleotides are TGTGCCAGTAGTACGGGGACGGGGGGTCGACCCCAGCATTTT.

This sequence joins TRBV6-5 and TRBJ2-7; D unclear. CDR1 is MNHEY, CDR2 SVGAGI, per germline. Trimming removed 3 bases from V and 6 bases from J, with 12 bases in between. The CDR3 sequence is 13 residues long. The CDR3 sequence: CASSYGDWGEQYF. CDR3 DNA sequence: TGTGCCAGCAGTTATGGAGATTGGGGCGAGCAGTACTTC.

V gene TRBV19 combines with J gene TRBJ2-1; TRBD2 might be the D (6 bases). Trimming cost V 3 bases and J 5 bases, with 14 bases left between them. The CDR3 spans 15 residues. Germline CDR1 LNHDA, CDR2 SQIVND (reference sequence). The CDR3 DNA reads TGTGCCAGTAGTATGGCCGGCGGGATCGACAATGAGCAGTTCTTC. Its protein product is CASSMAGGIDNEQFF.

In regard to this clone: This could be a read error, since a much larger clone is one nucleotide away. The chain has TRBV4-3 and TRBJ2-7; 8 bases map to TRBD2. Germline trimming cut 7 bases from V and 0 bases from J; bases unmatched to any gene: 8. The CDR3 consists of 15 residues. CDR1 and CDR2 (germline): LGHNA, YSLEER. CDR3: CASNPTSGSSYEQYF. CDR3 bases: TGCGCCAGCAACCCCACTAGCGGAAGCTCCTACGAGCAGTACTTC.

The chain employs TRBV5-1 and TRBJ1-5; no clear D gene. Germline V gives CDR1 SGHRS, CDR2 YFSETQ. Trimming pared 3 bases from V and 7 bases from J, leaving 17 bases between. The CDR3 extends over 15 amino acids. In nucleotides, the CDR3 is TGCGCCAGCAGCTACACGGGCCTCGAAACCCAGCCCCAGCATTTT. Translated: CASSYTGLETQPQHF.

This clone has a single count. The chain combines TRBV7-2 with TRBJ1-1; D perhaps matches TRBD1 (5 bases). CDR1 and CDR2 (germline): SGHTA, FQGNSA. The V end lost 3 bases, the J end lost 1 base, and 12 bases lay between the germline ends. This CDR3 has 15 residues. Written as DNA, the CDR3 is TGTGCCAGCAGCTTCGGGGGTGCGAGGAACACTGAAGCTTTCTTT. This gives the protein CASSFGGARNTEAFF.

The chain couples TRBV18 to TRBJ2-2, with D possibly being TRBD1 (6 bases). Trimming stripped 5 bases from V and 5 bases from J, with 12 bases between. Per the germline V gene, CDR1 is KGHSH and CDR2 is LQKENI. The CDR3 runs 14 residues. As DNA, the CDR3 is TGTGCCAGCTCAGTGCAGGGGAGTACCGGGGAGCTGTTTTTT. Translation: CASSVQGSTGELFF.

This rearrangement joins TRBV14 to TRBJ1-3; weak D call: TRBD1 (5 bases). CDR1 SGHDN and CDR2 FVKESK come from the germline V gene. The CDR3 is made up of 14 amino acids. V shed 5 bases and J shed 5 bases, with 13 bases lying between them. The CDR3 region is CASSSGPERNTIYF. DNA of the CDR3: TGTGCCAGCAGCTCGGGACCGGAGAGAAACACCATATATTTT. Together with reference TRBV14 and TRBJ1-3, the CDR3 gives the full variable domain: EAGVTQFPSHSVIEKGQTVTLRCDPISGHDNLYWYRRVMGKEIKFLLHFVKESKQDESGMPNNRFLAERTGGTYSTLKVQPAELEDSGVYFCASSSGPERNTIYFGEGSWLTVV.

The genes are TRBV28 and TRBJ1-3; D is unclear. CDR1 is MDHEN and CDR2 is SYDVKM in the germline V gene. V was clipped by 8 bases and J by 0 bases, with 14 bases between them. The CDR3 runs 15 residues. CDR3 nucleotide sequence: TGTGCCAGCCACCTACGGGGTAGCTCTGGAAACACCATATATTTT. The encoded protein is CASHLRGSSGNTIYF.

The chain recombines TRBV19 with TRBJ2-1; 8 nucleotides match TRBD1. The CDR3 is 15 residues long. Germline loops: CDR1 LNHDA, CDR2 SQIVND (reference sequence). V was clipped by 3 bases and J by 2 bases; unmatched bases: 3. The chain's CDR3 is CASSMDRAAYNEQFF. DNA of the CDR3: TGTGCCAGTAGTATGGACAGGGCGGCCTACAATGAGCAGTTCTTC. Looking up the rest from reference TRBV19 and TRBJ2-1 gives the full variable domain: DGGITQSPKYLFRKEGQNVTLSCEQNLNHDAMYWYRQDPGQGLRLIYYSQIVNDFQKGDIAEGYSVSREKKESFPLTVTSAQKNPTAFYLCASSMDRAAYNEQFFGPGTRLTVL.

The chain combines TRBV9 with TRBJ1-1; D remains unclear. Germline lookup yields CDR1 SGDLS and CDR2 YYNGEE. The CDR3 spans 14 residues. V shed 0 bases and J shed 1 base, with 7 bases lying between them. This chain's CDR3 is CASSVVPENTEAFF. CDR3 bases: TGTGCCAGCAGCGTAGTTCCGGAGAACACTGAAGCTTTCTTT.

This clone was seen only a few times. The genes are TRBV4-1 and TRBJ2-1, with 12 bases lining up with TRBD2. CDR3 length equals 22 residues. V shed 0 bases, J shed 1 base, and the junction held 16 bases outside the gene matches. Germline CDR1 reads MGHRA; CDR2 reads YSYEKL. In DNA, the CDR3 is TGCGCCAGCAGCCAAGATCCCATGACTAGCGGGAGCTTTTTAGCGTCCTACAATGAGCAGTTCTTC. Translated, it gives CASSQDPMTSGSFLASYNEQFF.

The rearrangement joins TRBV5-1 to TRBJ2-7; 8 nucleotides match TRBD1. This CDR3 is 15 amino acids long. Per germline, CDR1 SGHRS and CDR2 YFSETQ. The J segment lost 5 bases and the V segment lost 1 base, leaving 8 bases of the junction unmatched. In DNA, the CDR3 is TGCGCCAGCAGCTTGCAGAGGACAGGGAGCCACGAGCAGTACTTC. It is translated as CASSLQRTGSHEQYF.

This chain joins TRBV5-8 and TRBJ1-2, with 9 nucleotides matching TRBD1. CDR1 and CDR2 (germline): SGHTS, YDEGEE. After removal of 1 base from V and 0 bases from J, the junction contained 7 bases not matched to a gene. CDR3 length equals 17 residues. The CDR3 sequence is CASSLLRGQGANYGYTF. DNA of the CDR3: TGTGCCAGCAGCTTGTTAAGGGGACAGGGAGCTAACTATGGCTACACCTTC.

The J gene is TRBJ1-2, the V gene TRBV28, with D hard to call. Trimming shortened V by 7 bases and J by 1 base, and 10 bases separated the two germline ends. This CDR3 spans 13 amino acids. In germline, CDR1 is MDHEN, CDR2 SYDVKM. The CDR3 protein is CASTAGVNYGYTF. The CDR3 DNA reads TGTGCCAGCACCGCGGGAGTTAACTATGGCTACACCTTC.

The rearrangement links TRBV19 to TRBJ2-2, with 10 bases identical to TRBD2. The CDR3 length is 16 residues. Germline V CDR1 and CDR2: LNHDA, SQIVND (reference sequence). V shed 5 bases and J 4 bases; nucleotides not matched to a gene: 7. CDR3 sequence: CASSPQAGGFTGELFF. The DNA for the CDR3 is TGTGCCAGTAGTCCCCAAGCGGGAGGGTTCACCGGGGAGCTGTTTTTT.